The 22 T cell receptor beta chains listed next were all sequenced from one sample in a study of beta chain features in type 1 diabetes. Overall study findings and caveats: Shorter TCRB CDR3s, moderately but significantly so, were found in Type 1 diabetes patients in all four CD4+ subsets.

What was sequenced were expressed TCRB transcripts, since all of the isolated RNA had been reverse transcribed. Generated by immunoSEQ multiplex PCR, the TCRdb table keeps only in-frame clones and is missing some. The sample shows about 710,000 clones, around an eighth of them seen only once. The antigens these receptors bind are not known. The sequencing sample was made of naive CD4+ T cells from blood. The origin of the receptors is a young man with type 1 diabetes.

This clone was counted between two and nine times. V gene TRBV7-2 combines with J gene TRBJ1-2, with D perhaps TRBD1 (6 bases). CDR3 length: 14 residues. CDR1 is SGHTA, CDR2 FQGNSA, per germline. V lost 3 bases and J 1 base, leaving 9 bases between the germline ends. The CDR3 is CASSFGQINYGYTF. CDR3 coding DNA: TGTGCCAGCAGCTTCGGACAGATTAACTATGGCTACACCTTC.

The table lists this clone with a few counts. This chain connects TRBV6-5 to TRBJ2-3; D might be TRBD2 (5 bases). The V end was cut by 2 bases, the J end by 6 bases, with 15 bases between. Per germline, CDR1 MNHEY and CDR2 SVGAGI. The CDR3 is 15 residues long. The CDR3: CASSYAGRPADTQYF. CDR3 DNA: TGTGCCAGCAGTTACGCGGGCAGGCCCGCGGATACGCAGTATTTT.

The chain joins TRBV9 to TRBJ2-1; D possibly uses TRBD1 or TRBD2 (5 bases each). Germline CDR1 is SGDLS and CDR2 is YYNGEE. This CDR3 is 15 amino acids long. V was pared by 3 bases and J by 0 bases, with 10 bases between. This CDR3 reads CASSGDGNSYNEQFF. The CDR3, as DNA: TGTGCCAGCAGCGGGGACGGTAACTCCTACAATGAGCAGTTCTTC.

J is TRBJ2-7 and V is TRBV5-4; 7 nucleotides agree with TRBD1. Trimming cost V 3 bases and J 3 bases; bases outside gene matches: 6. Germline values: CDR1 SGHNT, CDR2 YYREEE (reference sequence). The CDR3 length is 14 residues. DNA for the CDR3: TGTGCCAGCAGCTCAGACAGGGCACTCTACGAGCAGTACTTC. Its translation is CASSSDRALYEQYF.

This clone was detected only a few times. The chain uses TRBV7-9 and TRBJ2-7; D ambiguous. The V end was cut by 1 base, the J end by 6 bases, with 7 bases between. Germline CDR1 reads SEHNR; CDR2 reads FQNEAQ (reference sequence). The CDR3 consists of 12 residues. Here the CDR3 DNA reads TGTGCCAGCAGCTTAGTCTCGCTCGAGCAGTACTTC. It yields the protein CASSLVSLEQYF.

The rearrangement joins TRBV9 to TRBJ2-1; D gene unclear. CDR3 size: 15 residues. CDR1 SGDLS and CDR2 YYNGEE come from the germline V gene. The V end was cut by 1 base, the J end by 1 base, with 9 bases between. The CDR3 region has the DNA TGTGCCAGCAGCGTACAAGGATTATCCTACAATGAGCAGTTCTTC. This gives the protein CASSVQGLSYNEQFF.

Concerning this clone: Other DNA sequences within the sample encode an identical CDR3. The chain carries TRBV30 and TRBJ1-5; TRBD1 is a possible D gene (6 bases). Germline V gene sequence: CDR1 GTSNPN, CDR2 SVGIG (reference sequence). Trimming cost V 0 bases and J 2 bases, with 8 bases left between them. This CDR3 contains 14 residues. In nucleotides, the CDR3 is TGTGCCTGGAGTGTAGGGGGTGGCAATCAGCCCCAGCATTTT. This encodes CAWSVGGGNQPQHF.

This clone was observed a handful of times. V gene TRBV7-3 combines with J gene TRBJ2-1, with 12 nucleotides matching TRBD2. The ends lost 6 bases at V and 8 bases at J; junction bases unmatched: 8. CDR3 length equals 15 residues. Germline CDR1 and CDR2: SGHTA and FQGTGA. The CDR3 sequence: CASRPGLAGIHEQFF. As DNA, the CDR3 is TGTGCCAGCAGGCCCGGACTAGCGGGGATCCATGAGCAGTTCTTC. The variable domain in full, completed from reference TRBV7-3 and TRBJ2-1, reads GAGVSQTPSNKVTEKGKYVELRCDPISGHTALYWYRQSLGQGPEFLIYFQGTGAADDSGLPNDRFFAVRPEGSVSTLKIQRTERGDSAVYLCASRPGLAGIHEQFFGPGTRLTVL.

For this clone: The same CDR3 arises from other DNA sequences in this sample as well. This rearrangement joins TRBV30 to TRBJ1-5; 9 bases map to TRBD1. V was clipped by 2 bases and J by 6 bases; unmatched bases: 8. Germline V gives CDR1 GTSNPN, CDR2 SVGIG (reference sequence). The CDR3 covers 15 residues. The CDR3 is CAWSPLDRGGQPQHF. In DNA, the CDR3 is TGTGCCTGGAGTCCCCTGGACAGGGGTGGTCAGCCCCAGCATTTT. Full variable domain (rest looked up from reference TRBV30 and TRBJ1-5): SQTIHQWPATLVQPVGSPLSLECTVEGTSNPNLYWYRQAAGRGLQLLFYSVGIGQISSEVPQNLSASRPQDRQFILSSKKLLLSDSGFYLCAWSPLDRGGQPQHFGDGTRLSIL.

There are a few counts of this clone. This chain joins TRBV5-1 and TRBJ2-1; 12 nucleotides match TRBD1. V shed 4 bases and J 10 bases; nucleotides not matched to a gene: 6. The CDR3 runs 14 residues. The germline V gene has CDR1 SGHRS and CDR2 YFSETQ. Here the CDR3 DNA reads TGCGCCAGCAGCGCCGGGACAGGGGGCAAGGAGCAGTTCTTC. Translating gives CASSAGTGGKEQFF.

The rearrangement links TRBV28 to TRBJ1-1; D ambiguous. CDR3 length: 11 residues. Trimming stripped 5 bases from V and 9 bases from J, with 10 bases between. Germline CDR1 and CDR2: MDHEN and SYDVKM. Here the CDR3 DNA reads TGTGCCAGCAGTACTGTCGGGAAAGCTTTCTTT. Residues: CASSTVGKAFF.

The chain carries TRBV6-1 and TRBJ1-2; a possible D gene is TRBD1 (5 bases). This CDR3 spans 15 amino acids. CDR1 is MNHNS and CDR2 is SASEGT in the germline V gene. The V gene lost 6 bases and the J gene lost 2 bases, with 16 bases spanning the gap. The DNA for the CDR3 is TGTGCCAGCAGCGCCTGGGAGACAGCGAACTATGGCTACACCTTC. Protein sequence: CASSAWETANYGYTF.

This chain uses TRBV6-1 with TRBJ2-4, with TRBD1 identical over 7 bases. The germline gives CDR1 MNHNS, CDR2 SASEGT. This CDR3 is 14 amino acids long. With 5 bases clipped from V and 6 bases from J, the junction kept 7 bases outside the gene matches. The CDR3 DNA sequence: TGTGCCAGCAGTTCCCGGGACAGAGGAAACATTCAGTACTTC. Translated: CASSSRDRGNIQYF.

The chain links TRBV27 to TRBJ2-7, with D perhaps being TRBD1 or TRBD2 (5 bases each). Germline V gene lookup returns CDR1 MNHEY and CDR2 SMNVEV (reference sequence). CDR3 length: 15 residues. V lost 6 bases to trimming and J lost 8 bases, with 23 bases between them. This CDR3 is CASSPFSPGATKQYF. Written as DNA, the CDR3 is TGTGCCAGCAGCCCCTTCAGCCCCGGGGCTACGAAGCAGTACTTC.

This clone was seen more than once but under ten times. The chain carries TRBV15 and TRBJ1-5, with D maybe TRBD1 (5 bases). This CDR3 is built from 13 residues. V dropped 4 bases and J dropped 9 bases, with 13 bases sitting between them. In germline, CDR1 is LNHNV, CDR2 YYDKDF (reference sequence). The CDR3, as DNA: TGTGCCACCAGCATCCCAGGGAGAGGGCCCCAGCATTTT. Translated: CATSIPGRGPQHF.

This clone was seen a few times. The rearrangement joins TRBV30 to TRBJ2-2; 7 nucleotides agree with TRBD1. The CDR3 covers 15 residues. V lost 3 bases and J lost 4; bases outside the gene matches: 8. Germline V CDR1 and CDR2: GTSNPN, SVGIG (reference sequence). CDR3 nucleotides: TGTGCCTGGAGGGGACAGCTCAAGATCACCGGGGAGCTGTTTTTT. This encodes CAWRGQLKITGELFF.

The V and J genes are TRBV7-2 and TRBJ2-3; TRBD1 matches at 9 bases. CDR1 and CDR2 (germline): SGHTA, FQGNSA. The J segment lost 3 bases and the V segment lost 5 bases, leaving 9 bases of the junction unmatched. The CDR3 spans 16 residues. CDR3: CASSPRTGVRTDTQYF. Here the CDR3 DNA reads TGTGCCAGCAGCCCGCGGACAGGGGTGAGAACAGATACGCAGTATTTT.

The J gene is TRBJ2-5, the V gene TRBV4-2, with TRBD2 as a possible D gene (5 bases). The V gene's germline CDR1 is LGHNA and CDR2 YNFKEQ. The CDR3 is made up of 14 amino acids. The germline V and J ends were trimmed by 1 base and 5 bases, with 11 bases remaining between them. The CDR3 here is CASSQGSGWETQYF. Here the CDR3 DNA reads TGTGCCAGCAGCCAAGGAAGCGGTTGGGAGACCCAGTACTTC.

V gene TRBV6-5 combines with J gene TRBJ1-1; D is ambiguous. CDR1 is MNHEY and CDR2 is SVGAGI in the germline V gene. This CDR3 has 15 residues. The V and J ends lost 2 bases and 0 bases respectively, with 10 bases between them. CDR3 amino acids: CASSYLDPLNTEAFF. The CDR3 nucleotides are TGTGCCAGCAGTTACCTAGACCCTCTGAACACTGAAGCTTTCTTT.

The V and J genes are TRBV5-4 and TRBJ2-7; D remains ambiguous. The CDR3 length is 16 residues. Trimming cost V 4 bases and J 2 bases, with 19 bases left between them. CDR1 and CDR2 from the germline V gene are SGHNT and YYREEE (reference sequence). The DNA of the CDR3 is TGTGCCAGCAGCACTGGAGTCCCCATGGGCACCTACGAGCAGTACTTC. This encodes CASSTGVPMGTYEQYF.

In this sample, this clone turned up a few times. This chain connects TRBV30 to TRBJ2-1; maybe TRBD1 (6 bases). The germline gives CDR1 GTSNPN, CDR2 SVGIG (reference sequence). The V end lost 2 bases, the J end lost 16 bases, and 15 bases lay between the germline ends. The CDR3 extends over 11 amino acids. DNA for the CDR3: TGTGCCTGGAGTCCGCTACAGGGTCAATTCTTC. It is translated as CAWSPLQGQFF.

The table lists this clone with a few counts. The rearrangement uses TRBV27 and TRBJ2-1; TRBD2 matches at 8 bases. The CDR3 has 15 amino acids. Germline V CDR1 and CDR2: MNHEY, SMNVEV (reference sequence). V lost 3 bases and J lost 8; bases outside the gene matches: 9. CDR3 loop: CASSFSSGTTYEQFF. DNA of the CDR3: TGTGCCAGCAGTTTTAGTAGCGGGACTACATATGAGCAGTTCTTC.